These T cell receptor beta chains were read from a single sample in a study of blood T cell repertoires in COVID-19. Profiling relied on immunoSEQ multiplex PCR, and the TCRdb table lists in-frame clones only, not all of them. The table lists around 130,000 clones, 80% to 90% of them singletons. Sequencing was done on a sample of peripheral blood. These TCRs come from a man aged 45 to 65 with active or convalescent COVID-19. Each CDR3 is given with its conserved first and last residue. The D gene is left open where the match is weak. Expanded clones get a size class; other rows say once, few or many, or leave the size out.

clone_size j_call d_call v_call cdr3_nt cdr3_aa
- TRBJ1-5 - TRBV2 TGTGCCAGCACCCAAAGCGGGGTCTTTAGCAATCAGCCCCAGCATTTT CASTQSGVFSNQPQHF
- TRBJ2-5 TRBD1 TRBV7-9 TGTGCCAGCAGCAGCTTCACAGGGGCGAGGGTCCAAGAGACCCAGTACTTC CASSSFTGARVQETQYF
- TRBJ2-7 - TRBV5-1 TGCGCCAGCAGCTTGGTAGCAGGGTTGAGCTACGAGCAGTACTTC CASSLVAGLSYEQYF
once TRBJ2-7 TRBD2 TRBV7-2 TGTGCCAGCAGCTTAAATCCGCGCGGGGGGGCGTACGAGCAGTACTTC CASSLNPRGGAYEQYF
- TRBJ1-2 - TRBV11-2 TGTGCCAGCACCGTTACAGGGCCTTATGGCTACACCTTC CASTVTGPYGYTF
- TRBJ1-1 - TRBV10-3 TGTGCCATCAGTCGTCCCGGGACATTTGAAGCTTTCTTT CAISRPGTFEAFF
- TRBJ2-7 TRBD1 TRBV5-1 TGCGCCAGCAGCTTAGGACAGGGGAGAGAGCAGTACTTC CASSLGQGREQYF
- TRBJ1-4 TRBD1 TRBV4-1 TGCGCCAGCAGCCAAGATAGATTCGGCCAGGGGGCTAGGAATGAAAAACTGTTTTTT CASSQDRFGQGARNEKLFF
- TRBJ1-6 - TRBV5-4 TGTGCCAGCAGCTTGGGACAAGTGAGAGCTAATTCACCCCTCCACTTT CASSLGQVRANSPLHF
- TRBJ2-1 - TRBV15 TGTGCCACCAGCAGAGACAGGGCCGGCAATGAGCAGTTCTTC CATSRDRAGNEQFF
- TRBJ1-6 TRBD1 TRBV10-2 TGCGCCAGCAGTGAAAGGGACAGCTATAATTCACCCCTCCACTTT CASSERDSYNSPLHF
- TRBJ2-7 - TRBV18 TGTGCCAGCTCAACCGGGACTGGTTCCTACGAGCAGTACTTC CASSTGTGSYEQYF
- TRBJ2-3 TRBD2 TRBV24-1 TGTGCCACCAGTGATTGGGGGGGGACAGATACGCAGTATTTT CATSDWGGTDTQYF
- TRBJ2-6 - TRBV6-5 TGTGCCAGCAGTTTAGGGGGCTCTGGGGCCAACGTCCTGACTTTC CASSLGGSGANVLTF
- TRBJ1-2 TRBD1 TRBV10-3 TGTGCCATCAGGGAAAGGGACAGCCTCTATGGCTACACCTTC CAIRERDSLYGYTF
- TRBJ1-2 TRBD1 TRBV24-1 TGTGCCACCAGTGAAAGGGACAGGGAGACTAACTATGGCTACACCTTC CATSERDRETNYGYTF
- TRBJ2-5 - TRBV12-5 TGTGCTAGTGCGACCGGGGAGACCCAGTACTTC CASATGETQYF
- TRBJ2-5 TRBD1 TRBV3-1/TRBV3-2 TGTGCCAGCAGCCAAAAGGACAGGGGCGAGACCCAGTACTTC CASSQKDRGETQYF
- TRBJ1-2 - TRBV3-1/TRBV3-2 TGTGCCAGCAGCCAAGACGGAGTCTATGGCTACACCTTC CASSQDGVYGYTF
- TRBJ2-3 TRBD2 TRBV7-8 TGTGCCAGCAGCTTAGCGCCCCGGGGGGGGACAACAGATACGCAGTATTTT CASSLAPRGGTTDTQYF
- TRBJ2-1 TRBD1 TRBV18 TGTGCCAGCTCACAGTTCCTTAACAGGGGTGTCGACAATGAGCAGTTCTTC CASSQFLNRGVDNEQFF
- TRBJ2-7 TRBD2 TRBV24-1 TGTGCCACCAGTGATCCTAAGCGGGAGGCCAAACACGAGCAGTACTTC CATSDPKREAKHEQYF
- TRBJ1-2 - TRBV20-1 TGCAGTGTTAGATTAGACTATGGCTACACCTTC CSVRLDYGYTF
- TRBJ2-2 TRBD2 TRBV19 TGTGCCAGTAGTATGCCGAGCGGGAGGGTAGTCGGGGAGCTGTTTTTT CASSMPSGRVVGELFF
few TRBJ2-7 - TRBV30 TGTGCCTGGGGTGGGGGCCACGGCACCTACGAGCAGTACTTC CAWGGGHGTYEQYF
once TRBJ2-7 TRBD2 TRBV7-9 TGTGCCAGCAGCATTAGCGGGAACCCGGTCTACGAGCAGTACTTC CASSISGNPVYEQYF
- TRBJ1-1 - TRBV5-1 TGCGCCAGCGCAAAAGAACGAGACACTGAAGCTTTCTTT CASAKERDTEAFF
- TRBJ1-4 - TRBV10-3 TGTGCCATCAGTGTTTCTGCAACTAATGAAAAACTGTTTTTT CAISVSATNEKLFF
- TRBJ1-2 - TRBV21-1 TGTGCCAGCAGCAGACGGGGTAGGGACAGGGGGCGACCTCTTAACTATGGCTACACCTTC CASSRRGRDRGRPLNYGYTF
- TRBJ1-1 - TRBV6-4 TGTGCCAGCAGTGACTCGAAGGGAGATACTGAAGCTTTCTTT CASSDSKGDTEAFF
- TRBJ2-7 TRBD2 TRBV5-4 TGTGCCAGCAGCTTGGGTGCGGGAGTCCGCTCCTACGAGCAGTACTTC CASSLGAGVRSYEQYF